These 19 T cell receptor beta chains were all obtained from the same sample, sequenced in a study of radiation and T cells in renal cell carcinoma. Sequencing used immunoSEQ multiplex PCR; TCRdb keeps in-frame clones, though not all of them. This table has some 50,000 clones, more than 80% appearing once. The time point denotes: blood 2 weeks post-SBRT. Stated treatment: 15 Gy SBRT to primary tumor, nephrectomy 4 weeks later. The specimen was blood, collected from a patient whose treatment included radiotherapy and nephrectomy. The source is a woman in her seventies with renal cell carcinoma.

This chain connects TRBV10-2 to TRBJ1-5; D gene ambiguous. Trimming left V 3 bases short and J 7 bases short, with 16 bases between. The CDR3 consists of 15 residues. Germline V lookup: CDR1 WSHSY, CDR2 SAAADI. Here the CDR3 DNA reads TGCGCCAGCAGTGAAACGGGAGCCGCGTACCAGCCCCAGCATTTT. The encoded protein is CASSETGAAYQPQHF.

This clone appeared a single time. J is TRBJ2-2 and V is TRBV7-2; 8 nucleotides align to TRBD2. This CDR3 comprises 14 residues. Unmatched junction bases numbered 7, after V lost 5 bases and J lost 8 bases. Germline CDR1 SGHTA, CDR2 FQGNSA. The CDR3 sequence: CASSKGTRSGELFF. CDR3 sequence (DNA): TGTGCCAGCAGCAAGGGGACTAGGTCAGGGGAGCTGTTTTTT.

This clone has just a few counts. The chain recombines TRBV5-6 with TRBJ1-3; D is unresolved. The CDR3 runs to 13 residues. With 0 bases removed from V and 3 bases from J, the gap between germline ends came to 4 bases. Germline values: CDR1 SGHDT, CDR2 YYEEEE. The CDR3 bases are TGTGCCAGCAGCTTGGAACTTGGAAACACCATATATTTT. Amino acids: CASSLELGNTIYF.

This chain uses TRBV6-1 with TRBJ2-5; 8 bases map to TRBD2. The J segment lost 5 bases and the V segment lost 8 bases, leaving 13 bases of the junction unmatched. The CDR3 spans 15 residues. Germline CDR1 reads MNHNS; CDR2 reads SASEGT. Here the CDR3 reads CASRGWGLGDETQYF. In nucleotides, the CDR3 is TGTGCCAGCCGGGGATGGGGACTAGGGGATGAGACCCAGTACTTC.

This clone was observed a single time. V and J are TRBV5-1 and TRBJ2-7, with D unresolved. Trimming shortened V by 4 bases and J by 3 bases, and 11 bases separated the two germline ends. Germline-derived CDR1 and CDR2 are SGHRS and YFSETQ. CDR3 size: 13 residues. Here the CDR3 reads CASSPRPLYEQYF. DNA of the CDR3: TGCGCCAGCAGCCCCCGGCCTCTCTACGAGCAGTACTTC.

The chain is built from TRBV19 and TRBJ1-1; TRBD1 is a possible D gene (5 bases). Per germline, CDR1 LNHDA and CDR2 SQIVND (reference sequence). The CDR3 covers 14 residues. V gave up 5 bases and J gave up 5 bases, with 15 bases separating them. CDR3 protein: CASSAAGGGTEAFF. As DNA, the CDR3 is TGTGCCAGTAGTGCCGCCGGGGGTGGGACTGAAGCTTTCTTT.

V and J are TRBV19 and TRBJ2-6; D remains unclear. The length of the CDR3 is 14 residues. Trimming shortened V by 5 bases and J by 0 bases, and 5 bases separated the two germline ends. Germline V lookup: CDR1 LNHDA, CDR2 SQIVND (reference sequence). The CDR3: CASSPGSGANVLTF. The CDR3 coding sequence is TGTGCCAGTAGTCCGGGCTCTGGGGCCAACGTCCTGACTTTC.

The chain recombines TRBV19 with TRBJ1-2; 9 bases map to TRBD1. Germline lookup yields CDR1 LNHDA and CDR2 SQIVND (reference sequence). V lost 5 bases and J lost 5; bases outside the gene matches: 9. The CDR3 is 15 residues long. CDR3 bases: TGTGCCAGTAGTGATACAGGGGGCGTTGTGTATGGCTACACCTTC. It encodes CASSDTGGVVYGYTF.

The rearrangement uses TRBV6-5 and TRBJ2-7; possibly TRBD2 for D (6 bases). V was cut by 7 bases and J by 5 bases, with 21 bases left in between. CDR1 and CDR2 (germline): MNHEY, SVGAGI. The CDR3 spans 15 residues. This CDR3 is CASTSGGRGRNEQYF. The CDR3 region has the DNA TGTGCCAGCACCTCCGGTGGCCGGGGGAGGAACGAGCAGTACTTC.

A few counts support this clone. The chain's CDR3 is CASSTPRQGDYGYTF. In DNA form, the CDR3 reads TGTGCCAGCAGTACACCTCGACAGGGAGACTATGGCTACACCTTC. The gene calls are TRBV6-6 and TRBJ1-2, with 7 bases lining up with TRBD1. The CDR3 is 15 residues long. The J segment lost 3 bases and the V segment lost 5 bases, leaving 9 bases of the junction unmatched. The V gene's germline CDR1 is MNHNY and CDR2 SVGAGI (reference sequence).

The V call is TRBV7-2, the J call TRBJ1-1; D perhaps matches TRBD1 (5 bases). The CDR3 totals 14 residues. V shed 5 bases and J shed 5 bases, with 15 bases lying between them. CDR1 and CDR2 from the germline V gene are SGHTA and FQGNSA. The CDR3 is CASSPRGGNTEAFF. CDR3 coding DNA: TGTGCCAGCAGCCCCCGGGGCGGTAATACTGAAGCTTTCTTT.

The chain is built from TRBV5-6 and TRBJ1-4; TRBD1 matches 7 bases. The V gene's germline CDR1 is SGHDT and CDR2 YYEEEE. Germline trimming cut 6 bases from V and 4 bases from J; bases unmatched to any gene: 6. The CDR3 length is 14 residues. The CDR3 is CASMLGTDNEKLFF. Written as DNA, the CDR3 is TGTGCCAGCATGCTCGGGACAGATAATGAAAAACTGTTTTTT.

This clone was counted once. This chain connects TRBV10-3 to TRBJ2-5; the D gene is possibly TRBD1 (6 bases). The J call is doubtful: the DNA matches TRBJ2-7 better. Germline CDR1 is ENHRY and CDR2 is SYGVKD. The CDR3 extends over 13 amino acids. The CDR3 reads CATTGQSGYEQYF. The CDR3 DNA reads TGTGCCACAACTGGACAGTCAGGCTACGAGCAGTACTTC.

The rearrangement joins TRBV4-1 to TRBJ1-3; TRBD1 is a possible D gene (5 bases). Germline V gene sequence: CDR1 MGHRA, CDR2 YSYEKL. V dropped 0 bases and J dropped 2 bases, with 11 bases sitting between them. CDR3 length: 16 residues. The CDR3, as DNA: TGCGCCAGCAGCCAAGATTGGGGGGGGACTGGAAACACCATATATTTT. Encoded protein: CASSQDWGGTGNTIYF.

The sample holds a few counts of this clone. J is TRBJ2-1 and V is TRBV21-1; the DNA was not used to check the table's D call, TRBD2. TRBV21-1 is deemed a pseudogene. The CDR3 consists of 16 residues. DNA of the CDR3: TGTGCCAGCAGCAAAGTAACTAGCGGGGGACCCCATGAGCAGTTCTTC. It specifies CASSKVTSGGPHEQFF.

This chain uses TRBV5-5 with TRBJ2-7, with D perhaps TRBD2 (5 bases). This CDR3 contains 15 residues. Trimming took off 3 bases at V and 3 bases at J, with 16 bases between the two ends. CDR1 and CDR2 (germline): SGHKS, YYEKEE (reference sequence). The CDR3 bases are TGTGCCAGCAGCTCGGCGGCCGGCGGGCTCTACGAGCAGTACTTC. It encodes CASSSAAGGLYEQYF.

This chain uses TRBV18 with TRBJ1-1, with D perhaps matching TRBD1 (6 bases). Germline assignment: CDR1 KGHSH and CDR2 LQKENI. The CDR3 sequence is 14 residues long. The ends were cut back, 3 bases at V and 3 bases at J, with 11 bases in the middle. CDR3 sequence reads: CASSPGGADTEAFF. The CDR3, as DNA: TGTGCCAGCTCACCCGGGGGGGCGGACACTGAAGCTTTCTTT.

The chain recombines TRBV9 with TRBJ1-3, with D unclear. Trimming left V 0 bases short and J 3 bases short, with 4 bases between. This CDR3 region has 13 residues. Germline lookup yields CDR1 SGDLS and CDR2 YYNGEE. The CDR3 sequence is CASSVEGGNTIYF. CDR3 in DNA: TGTGCCAGCAGCGTAGAGGGTGGAAACACCATATATTTT.

V gene TRBV7-3 combines with J gene TRBJ1-2; D ambiguous. CDR3 length: 17 amino acids. The V and J ends lost 0 bases and 6 bases respectively, with 20 bases between them. CDR1 SGHTA and CDR2 FQGTGA come from the germline V gene. The CDR3 loop reads CASSLTPIYPGEDGYTF. In DNA form, the CDR3 reads TGTGCCAGCAGCTTAACCCCCATTTATCCGGGTGAAGATGGCTACACCTTC.